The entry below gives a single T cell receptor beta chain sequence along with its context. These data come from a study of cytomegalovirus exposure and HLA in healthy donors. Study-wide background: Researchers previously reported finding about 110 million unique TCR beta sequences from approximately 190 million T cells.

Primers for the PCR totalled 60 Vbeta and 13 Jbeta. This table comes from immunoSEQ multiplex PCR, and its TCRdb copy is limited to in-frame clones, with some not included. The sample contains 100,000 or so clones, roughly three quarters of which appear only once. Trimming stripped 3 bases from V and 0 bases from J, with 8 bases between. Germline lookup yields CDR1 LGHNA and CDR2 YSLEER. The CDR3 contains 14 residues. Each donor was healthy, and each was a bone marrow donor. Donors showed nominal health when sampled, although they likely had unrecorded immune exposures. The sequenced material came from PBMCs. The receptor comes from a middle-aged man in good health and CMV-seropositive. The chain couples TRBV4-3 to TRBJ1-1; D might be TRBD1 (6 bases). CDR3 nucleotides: TGCGCCAGCAGCCAGGGACAAGTGAACACTGAAGCTTTCTTT. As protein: CASSQGQVNTEAFF.